This TCR beta chain was observed in a study of regulatory T cells in long-lasting Graves disease. Study details: Patients newly diagnosed with Graves' had been on antithyroid drugs for under 3 months.

Described time point: newly diagnosed GD, antithyroid drugs for less than 3 months. The authors made the TCR library using RNA they extracted from PBMCs. With iRepertoire HTBI primers and Arm-PCR of CDR3 regions, TCR beta libraries were built. MiXCR was run by TCRdb on the multiplex PCR reads, yielding one entry per CDR3 protein. The sample holds 580,000 or so distinct CDR3 sequences, 15% to 20% seen once. The germline V gene encodes CDR1 SGDLS and CDR2 YYNGEE. V dropped 1 base and J dropped 0 bases, with 14 bases sitting between them. The CDR3 is 17 residues long. These data were also reused for a study on T cells in Graves' hyperthyroidism and ophthalmopathy.

The receptor was derived from a man between 18 and 35 years old with Graves disease. The sequencing here drew on peripheral blood mononuclear cells (PBMCs), taken at new diagnosis, from a patient treated with antithyroid drugs. This chain links TRBV9 with TRBJ1-3; no definite D call. The CDR3 DNA sequence: TGTGCCAGCAGCGTATGGCCGGGTTCTAGCTCTGGAAACACCATATATTTT. Translating gives CASSVWPGSSSGNTIYF.